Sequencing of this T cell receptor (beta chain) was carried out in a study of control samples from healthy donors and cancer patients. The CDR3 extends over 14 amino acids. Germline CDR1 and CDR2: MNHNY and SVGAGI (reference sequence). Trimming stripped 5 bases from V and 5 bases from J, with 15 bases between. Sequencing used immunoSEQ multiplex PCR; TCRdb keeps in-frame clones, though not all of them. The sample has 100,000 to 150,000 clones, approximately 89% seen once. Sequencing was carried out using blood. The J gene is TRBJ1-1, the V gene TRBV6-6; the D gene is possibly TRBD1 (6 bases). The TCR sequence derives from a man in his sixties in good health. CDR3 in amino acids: CASSPSGGNTEAFF. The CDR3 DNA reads TGTGCCAGCAGTCCCTCCGGGGGCAATACTGAAGCTTTCTTT.